This is a list of T cell receptor beta chains from one sample in a study of blood T cells in healthy people across ages. From the 5' RACE reads, TCRdb called clonotypes with MiXCR, one entry per CDR3 protein. Among around 940,000 distinct CDR3 sequences, around 54% were seen once, and the ten largest hold 20% to 25%. The sample consisted of blood. These receptors came from a woman aged 60 to 75 in good health. Each CDR3 is given with its conserved first and last residue. Each record gives: J gene, V gene, clone size, D gene, CDR3 DNA, CDR3 protein. A D gene is named only where the DNA matches it firmly. Only some rows state a clone size, as once, few, many or a class for expanded clones.

TRBJ2-5 TRBV27 few NA TGTGCCAGCAGTTTTGGGTCGGGGACCCAGTACTTC CASSFGSGTQYF
TRBJ2-1 TRBV9 NA TRBD2 TGTGCCAGCAGCCGGGGACTAGCGGGAGGTGAGCAGTTCTTC CASSRGLAGGEQFF
TRBJ2-7 TRBV11-2 few NA TGTGCCACCAAGACAGCTTTAAGCTCCTACGAGCAGTACTTC CATKTALSSYEQYF
TRBJ2-7 TRBV5-1 NA NA TGCGCCAGCAGCTCCTGGAGCGGATACAGGAACCCCTACGAGCAGTACTTC CASSSWSGYRNPYEQYF
TRBJ2-4 TRBV28 NA NA TGTGCCAGCAGTTTAAGAGGGGCTGCCAAAAACATTCAGTACTTC CASSLRGAAKNIQYF
TRBJ2-5 TRBV29-1 NA NA TGCAGCGCCGGGCGCCAGGGGAGAGAGCAGTACTTC CSAGRQGREQYF
TRBJ2-7 TRBV30 few NA TGTGCCCGGTCCGGGTGGCCAGTCTCCTACGAGCAGTACTTC CARSGWPVSYEQYF
TRBJ2-4 TRBV6-5 NA NA TGTGCCAGCACCCGCGAAAACATTCAGTACTTC CASTRENIQYF
TRBJ2-6 TRBV4-1 NA TRBD2 TGCGCCAGCAGCCACGGACTAGCGGGAACTAGCTCTGGGGCCAACGTCCTGACTTTC CASSHGLAGTSSGANVLTF
TRBJ2-7 TRBV20-1 few TRBD2 TGCAGTGCTGAGGGCGGGGGAGCCTACGAGCAGTACTTC CSAEGGGAYEQYF
TRBJ1-4 TRBV6-5 NA TRBD1 TGTGCCAGCAGTTACGACAGGGGGAGTGAAAAACTGTTTTTT CASSYDRGSEKLFF
TRBJ2-7 TRBV20-1 NA TRBD2 TGCAGTGCTATCTTAGCGGGAGGGCCGCACGAGCAGTACTTC CSAILAGGPHEQYF
TRBJ1-4 TRBV6-6 NA NA TGTGCCAGCATTCCAACGGGGGCTAGTAGGACTAATGAAAAACTGTTTTTT CASIPTGASRTNEKLFF
TRBJ2-7 TRBV3-1 NA NA TGTGCCAGCAGCCACGGGGGTGTCTACGAGCAGTACTTC CASSHGGVYEQYF
TRBJ1-4 TRBV28 NA NA TGTGCCAGCAGTTTGTGGACAGAATACGAAAAACTGTTTTTT CASSLWTEYEKLFF
TRBJ2-1 TRBV7-9 few TRBD2 TGTGCCAGCAGCCCCTTAGCGGGGTCTGCGTACAATGAGCAGTTCTTC CASSPLAGSAYNEQFF
TRBJ2-5 TRBV28 NA NA TGTGCCAGCAGCTCTGGACAGACCCAAGAGACCCAGTACTTC CASSSGQTQETQYF
TRBJ2-1 TRBV3-1 NA TRBD2 TGTGCCAGCAGCCAAGCGGGACTAGCGGGATACAATGAGCAGTTCTTC CASSQAGLAGYNEQFF
TRBJ2-7 TRBV12-3/TRBV12-4 few NA TGTGCCAGCAGTGCCGGTGCACAGGCCCACTACGAGCAGTACTTC CASSAGAQAHYEQYF
TRBJ1-4 TRBV4-1 many NA TGCGCCAGCAGCCAAGGGAGGCGGCCGGGTAATGAAAAACTGTTTTTT CASSQGRRPGNEKLFF
TRBJ2-6 TRBV18 many NA TGTGCCAGCAGCCCTTCTGGGGCCAACGTCCTGACTTTC CASSPSGANVLTF
TRBJ1-5 TRBV7-2 many NA TGTGCCAGCAGCTTCCTCAATCAGCCCCAGCATTTT CASSFLNQPQHF
TRBJ2-1 TRBV14 NA NA TGTGCCAGCAGCCAAACTAAGAGGGGGTTTGCCAATGAGCAGTTCTTC CASSQTKRGFANEQFF
TRBJ1-5 TRBV4-1 NA TRBD1 TGCGCCAGCAGCCAAGATGATTACGGGACAGGGCCCTATAGCAATCAGCCCCAGCATTTT CASSQDDYGTGPYSNQPQHF
TRBJ2-6 TRBV11-2 NA NA TGTGCCAGCAGTTTGTCCCTTTTGGGGTCTGGGGCCAGCGTCCTGACTTTC CASSLSLLGSGASVLTF
TRBJ2-5 TRBV11-2 few NA TGTGCCAGCAGCTTAGGGCCTAGCGAGAAAGAGACCCAGTACTTC CASSLGPSEKETQYF
TRBJ2-5 TRBV7-9 NA NA TGTGCCAGCAGCTTAGCAGGGAGAAAGGGAGAGACCCAGTACTTC CASSLAGRKGETQYF
TRBJ1-4 TRBV2 few NA TGTGCCAGCGCTAAAGGGCGGGGTGCGGATGAAAAACTGTTTTTT CASAKGRGADEKLFF
TRBJ2-7 TRBV19 NA TRBD1 TGTGCCAGTAGTTCCGACAGGGCCCTACGCACCTACGAGCAGTACTTC CASSSDRALRTYEQYF
TRBJ1-4 TRBV30 NA NA TGTGCCTGGAAGGGTATCGGAACTGAAAAACTGTTTTTT CAWKGIGTEKLFF
TRBJ2-3 TRBV20-1 few TRBD2 TGCAGTGCTCCACTAGCGGGAGGAGATACGCAGTATTTT CSAPLAGGDTQYF
TRBJ1-1 TRBV20-1 few TRBD1 TGCAGTGCTAGGACAGGGCTGAACACTGAAGCTTTCTTT CSARTGLNTEAFF
TRBJ2-7 TRBV28 NA NA TGTGCCAGCATTGTATATGGGGGATACGAGCAGTACTTC CASIVYGGYEQYF
TRBJ2-7 TRBV29-1 NA TRBD2 TGCGGCGTGGAGGGACTAGCGGGAGCGATCGTTAGCGAGCAGTACTTC CGVEGLAGAIVSEQYF
TRBJ2-7 TRBV7-2 NA TRBD2 TGTGCCAGCAGTCCTTCGACTAGCGGGATAACTTGGGGTTACGAGCAGTACTTC CASSPSTSGITWGYEQYF
TRBJ2-3 TRBV20-1 NA NA TGCAGTGCTAGTCGGTCGGATACGCAGTATTTT CSASRSDTQYF
TRBJ1-1 TRBV4-3 NA NA TGCGCCAGCAGCCAAGAGAGACAAGGGGGTGCTGAAGCTTTCTTT CASSQERQGGAEAFF
TRBJ1-1 TRBV7-8 NA NA TGTGCCAGCAGCTTACGGGGGGCGATCACTGAAGCTTTCTTT CASSLRGAITEAFF
TRBJ2-3 TRBV4-2 NA TRBD2 TGTGCCAGCAGCCAAGAGGATGGCGGGAGGGCCCTCGTGACAGATACGCAGTATTTT CASSQEDGGRALVTDTQYF
TRBJ2-4 TRBV18 NA TRBD1 TGTGCCAGCTCCCCCCCGACAGGGCTAAAGTACTTC CASSPPTGLKYF
TRBJ2-1 TRBV7-3 NA TRBD1 TGTGCCAGCAGCCACCCGAGACAGGGGTACAATGAGCAGTTCTTC CASSHPRQGYNEQFF
TRBJ2-3 TRBV20-1 NA TRBD2 TGCAGTGCTAGTCCGAGGACTAGCGGGCCTAGCACAGATACGCAGTATTTT CSASPRTSGPSTDTQYF
TRBJ2-3 TRBV7-2 NA TRBD2 TGTGCCAGCTTAGGACTAGCTGTCGAAGATACGCAGTATTTT CASLGLAVEDTQYF
TRBJ2-3 TRBV28 few NA TGTGCCAGCAGTTCGGGACCCCTCGCTAGCACAGATACGCAGTATTTT CASSSGPLASTDTQYF
TRBJ2-3 TRBV7-2 many NA TGTGCCAGCAGCCCTGGACTAATCACAGATACGCAGTATTTT CASSPGLITDTQYF
TRBJ2-1 TRBV20-1 NA TRBD2 TGCAGTGCCGGAGATGTGACTAGCGGGAGGGCTGATGAGCAGTTCTTC CSAGDVTSGRADEQFF
TRBJ2-7 TRBV29-1 NA TRBD1 TGCAGCGTCTCCGTGACAGGGTCGGGCGAGCAGTACTTC CSVSVTGSGEQYF
TRBJ2-3 TRBV4-2 NA NA TGTGCCAGCAGCCAATGGCGACCAGATACGCAGTATTTT CASSQWRPDTQYF
TRBJ2-6 TRBV25-1 NA NA TGTGCCAGCAGTGGCATGAGGGGGGCTGGGGCCAACGTCCCGACTTTC CASSGMRGAGANVPTF
TRBJ2-6 TRBV10-3 many NA TGTGCCATCAGTGGCGCGGTGCAGGATTCGCCCCCCGGCGTCCTGACTTTC CAISGAVQDSPPGVLTF